Shown below are 6 T cell receptor beta chains from a single sample sequenced in a study of blood T cell repertoires in COVID-19. TCRdb keeps only in-frame clones here, not all; method: immunoSEQ multiplex PCR. The sample consists of 450,000 or so clones, less than 95% of them appearing once. The specimen was PBMCs or T cells enriched from blood (not recorded which). The receptors shown here come from a man younger than 35 who had recovered from COVID-19.

This clone was recorded many times. The rearrangement joins TRBV6-5 to TRBJ1-4; D unclear. Germline V CDR1 and CDR2: MNHEY, SVGAGI. The ends were cut back, 8 bases at V and 4 bases at J, with 8 bases in the middle. This CDR3 has 12 amino acids. Here the CDR3 reads CASGQYNEKLFF. CDR3 DNA sequence: TGTGCCAGCGGGCAGTATAATGAAAAACTGTTTTTT.

The DNA of the CDR3 is TGTGCCAGCAGTGAAGCCCTCGGGACTTATGGGGCTTTCTTT. Translating it yields CASSEALGTYGAFF. This chain uses TRBV2 with TRBJ1-1, with a possible D match to TRBD1 (5 bases). Trimming removed 0 bases at V and 11 bases at J, with 16 bases between. The CDR3 spans 14 residues. CDR1 SNHLY and CDR2 FYNNEI come from the germline V gene.

The V call is TRBV27, the J call TRBJ2-7; the D gene is possibly TRBD1 (6 bases). The CDR3 is 14 amino acids. Germline CDR1 and CDR2: MNHEY and SMNVEV (reference sequence). V lost 3 bases, J lost 2 bases, and 11 bases lay in between. The CDR3 DNA is TGTGCCAGCAGTTTCGGGACACACACCTACGAGCAGTACTTC. It codes for CASSFGTHTYEQYF.

This rearrangement joins TRBV9 to TRBJ1-6; D may be TRBD1 (6 bases). V shed 3 bases and J shed 7 bases, with 14 bases lying between them. The CDR3 is 15 residues long. Germline values: CDR1 SGDLS, CDR2 YYNGEE. CDR3 sequence reads: CASSGTGTSNSPLHF. The CDR3, as DNA: TGTGCCAGCAGCGGAACCGGGACATCCAATTCACCCCTCCACTTT. Supplemented by reference TRBV9 and TRBJ1-6, the full variable domain reads DSGVTQTPKHLITATGQRVTLRCSPRSGDLSVYWYQQSLDQGLQFLIQYYNGEERAKGNILERFSAQQFPDLHSELNLSSLELGDSALYFCASSGTGTSNSPLHFGNGTRLTVT.

The chain recombines TRBV11-2 with TRBJ2-1; 12 bases align to TRBD2. The CDR3 has 17 residues. Germline trimming cut 4 bases from V and 6 bases from J; bases unmatched to any gene: 10. Germline CDR1 is SGHAT and CDR2 is FQNNGV. In DNA form, the CDR3 reads TGTGCCAGCAGCTCTAGCGGGGGGGCAATCTCGCCCAATGAGCAGTTCTTC. Encoded protein: CASSSSGGAISPNEQFF.

The V gene is TRBV3-1 (or the pseudogene TRBV3-2), the J gene TRBJ2-7; 11 bases map to TRBD1. The CDR3 totals 14 residues. V trimming: 4 bases; J trimming: 7 bases; junction bases outside the gene matches: 6. The germline CDR1 and CDR2 sequences are LGHDT and YNNKEL (reference sequence). CDR3 DNA: TGTGCCAGCAGCCTCGGGACAGGGGGGTGGGAGCAGTACTTC. Translating gives CASSLGTGGWEQYF.